The rows below give T cell receptor beta chains drawn from one sample of a study of T-cell memory formation after mild COVID-19. TCRdb used MiXCR to reprocess the 5' RACE reads, holding one entry per CDR3 protein. The sample contains a few hundred thousand distinct CDR3 sequences, more than 25% of which appear only once. The material sequenced was PBMCs or a T cell subset sorted from them (not recorded which). The receptor set was obtained from an adult woman who had mild COVID-19 (a few samples of this study predate the infection). Cell type and time point are not known. The CDR3 runs from the conserved cysteine through the conserved F or W. D genes are given only for firm matches. Expanded clones get a size class; other rows say once, few or many, or leave the size out.

TRBV18	few	TRBJ1-2	.	CASSPGRGDRGYTF	TGTGCCAGCTCACCGGGGAGGGGTGATCGTGGCTACACCTTC
TRBV11-3	.	TRBJ2-1	.	CASSLDLSVEQFF	TGTGCCAGCAGCTTAGATCTTTCAGTCGAGCAGTTCTTC
TRBV20-1	few	TRBJ2-2	.	CSAREGLRELFF	TGCAGTGCTAGAGAAGGCCTTCGAGAGCTGTTTTTT
TRBV5-4	few	TRBJ2-1	TRBD1	CASSLVGQGGDEQFF	TGTGCCAGCAGCTTGGTGGGACAGGGTGGCGATGAGCAGTTCTTC
TRBV4-2	medium-sized	TRBJ2-2	TRBD2	CASSQGGTSGKTGELFF	TGTGCCAGCAGCCAAGGAGGGACTAGCGGGAAAACCGGGGAGCTGTTTTTT
TRBV5-1	.	TRBJ2-7	.	CASSGAYEQYF	TGCGCCAGCAGCGGCGCCTACGAGCAGTACTTC
TRBV20-1	.	TRBJ2-3	TRBD1	CSARSPGGIDTQYF	TGCAGTGCTAGATCACCAGGGGGAATAGATACGCAGTATTTT
TRBV12-3/TRBV12-4	few	TRBJ2-1	.	CASSLGGKVGNEQFF	TGTGCCAGCAGTCTTGGGGGGAAGGTTGGAAATGAGCAGTTCTTC
TRBV20-1	many	TRBJ2-3	.	CSARDGYTDTQYF	TGCAGTGCTCGGGACGGATACACAGATACGCAGTATTTT
TRBV25-1	.	TRBJ1-3	.	CASRYGGGGNTIYF	TGTGCCAGCAGATATGGTGGAGGTGGAAACACCATATATTTT
TRBV9	few	TRBJ1-1	.	CASSADRNTEAFF	TGTGCCAGCAGCGCAGACAGGAACACTGAAGCTTTCTTT
TRBV5-1	.	TRBJ2-1	.	CASSLVGVENEQFF	TGCGCCAGCAGCTTGGTGGGGGTTGAAAATGAGCAGTTCTTC
TRBV12-3/TRBV12-4	.	TRBJ2-3	.	CASSYDSFRDPTDTQYF	TGTGCCAGCAGTTATGATTCTTTCCGAGACCCCACAGATACGCAGTATTTT
TRBV24-1	few	TRBJ2-3	.	CATRGSTGDTQYF	TGTGCCACCAGGGGATCAACGGGGGATACGCAGTATTTT
TRBV5-1	.	TRBJ2-3	.	CASSSRRDFGTDTQYF	TGCGCCAGCAGCTCCCGGCGGGACTTCGGCACAGATACGCAGTATTTT
TRBV7-2	.	TRBJ2-1	.	CASSLSRETGSYNEQFF	TGTGCCAGCAGCTTAAGTCGAGAAACGGGGTCCTACAATGAGCAGTTCTTC
TRBV3-1	.	TRBJ2-7	.	CASSHRLVLSREQYF	TGTGCCAGCAGCCATCGGCTAGTTCTCTCCCGCGAGCAGTACTTC
TRBV2	few	TRBJ2-1	TRBD1	CASSQTGVSYNEQFF	TGTGCCAGCAGTCAAACAGGGGTCTCCTACAATGAGCAGTTCTTC
TRBV7-9	.	TRBJ1-5	.	CASSLGSGNQPQHF	TGTGCCAGCAGCTTAGGTTCGGGGAATCAGCCCCAGCATTTT
TRBV6-5	.	TRBJ2-7	TRBD2	CASSRLAGNHEQYF	TGTGCCAGCAGCAGACTAGCGGGGAATCACGAGCAGTACTTC
TRBV30	.	TRBJ1-1	.	CAWRVMGNTEAFF	TGTGCCTGGAGAGTGATGGGGAACACTGAAGCTTTCTTT
TRBV20-1	.	TRBJ2-1	.	CSARATHEQFF	TGCAGTGCTAGAGCAACTCATGAGCAGTTCTTC
TRBV19	few	TRBJ1-2	TRBD1	CASSAWGDRTEYTF	TGTGCCAGTAGTGCCTGGGGGGACAGGACCGAATACACCTTC
TRBV20-1	.	TRBJ1-1	.	CSATTGNTEAFF	TGCAGTGCTACAACAGGGAACACTGAAGCTTTCTTT
TRBV30	few	TRBJ2-1	.	CAWSKGTLNEQFF	TGTGCCTGGAGTAAAGGAACTCTCAATGAGCAGTTCTTC
TRBV20-1	few	TRBJ1-5	.	CSARDLSQTNQPQHF	TGCAGTGCTAGAGATCTATCGCAGACTAATCAGCCCCAGCATTTT
TRBV6-6	.	TRBJ2-3	TRBD1	CASSGQGRTDTQYF	TGTGCCAGCAGTGGACAGGGGCGCACAGATACGCAGTATTTT
TRBV7-2	.	TRBJ2-7	.	CASTHRAGTGQRGYEQYF	TGTGCCAGCACCCATAGAGCGGGAACAGGACAGCGGGGCTACGAGCAGTACTTC
TRBV6-5	.	TRBJ1-1	.	CASTSVGGVAFF	TGTGCCAGCACTAGCGTTGGGGGGGTAGCTTTCTTT
TRBV7-3	few	TRBJ1-1	.	CASSLQAANTEAFF	TGTGCCAGCAGCCTTCAGGCTGCGAACACTGAAGCTTTCTTT
TRBV27	.	TRBJ2-3	TRBD1	CASSLLSLTGGTDTQYF	TGTGCCAGCAGTTTATTATCCTTAACAGGGGGAACAGATACGCAGTATTTT
TRBV7-8	.	TRBJ2-5	.	CASSLAGASPESQYF	TGTGCCAGCAGCTTAGCCGGGGCGTCCCCTGAGTCCCAGTACTTC
TRBV7-9	few	TRBJ2-5	.	CASSREGPEETQYF	TGTGCCAGCAGCCGGGAAGGGCCTGAAGAGACCCAGTACTTC
TRBV7-9	.	TRBJ2-6	.	CAGPSGANVLTF	TGTGCCGGACCCTCTGGGGCCAACGTCCTGACTTTC
TRBV29-1	few	TRBJ1-2	TRBD1	CSVEVGTGGGYGYTF	TGCAGCGTTGAAGTGGGGACAGGGGGTGGGTATGGCTACACCTTC
TRBV10-3	.	TRBJ2-7	.	CAISEPHALGGGEQYF	TGTGCCATCAGTGAGCCCCACGCGCTGGGAGGTGGCGAGCAGTACTTC
TRBV20-1	.	TRBJ2-7	TRBD2	CSAYPRAGGVNYEQYF	TGCAGTGCTTACCCCCGGGCGGGAGGGGTAAACTACGAGCAGTACTTC
TRBV12-3/TRBV12-4	few	TRBJ2-4	TRBD2	CASSLAGGHLNIQYF	TGTGCCAGCTCTCTAGCGGGGGGACATTTAAACATTCAGTACTTC
TRBV12-3/TRBV12-4	.	TRBJ2-2	.	CASSFLYQGKNTGELFF	TGTGCCAGCAGTTTCTTATACCAGGGGAAAAACACCGGGGAGCTGTTTTTT
TRBV5-1	few	TRBJ2-5	.	CASSLIGNSAKETQYF	TGCGCCAGCAGCTTGATCGGTAATAGCGCAAAAGAGACCCAGTACTTC
TRBV4-1	.	TRBJ1-2	.	CASSQEDTTTPGSRGGYTF	TGCGCCAGCAGCCAAGAGGACACCACTACGCCAGGCTCGAGGGGTGGCTACACCTTC